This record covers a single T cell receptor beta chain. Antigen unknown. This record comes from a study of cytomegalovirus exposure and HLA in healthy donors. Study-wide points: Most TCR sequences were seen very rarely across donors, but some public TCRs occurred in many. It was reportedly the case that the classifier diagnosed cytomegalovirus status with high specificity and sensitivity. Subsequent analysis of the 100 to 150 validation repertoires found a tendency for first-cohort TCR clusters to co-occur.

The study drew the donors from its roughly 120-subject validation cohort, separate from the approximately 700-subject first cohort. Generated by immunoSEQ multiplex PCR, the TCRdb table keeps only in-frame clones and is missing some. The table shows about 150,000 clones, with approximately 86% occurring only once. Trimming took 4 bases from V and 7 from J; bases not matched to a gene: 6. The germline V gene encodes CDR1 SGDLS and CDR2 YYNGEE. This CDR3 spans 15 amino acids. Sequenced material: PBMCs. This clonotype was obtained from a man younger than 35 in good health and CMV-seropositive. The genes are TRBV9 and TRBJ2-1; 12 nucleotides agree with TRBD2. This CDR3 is CASSPTSGSGNEQFF. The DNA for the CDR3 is TGTGCCAGCAGCCCGACTAGCGGGAGTGGAAATGAGCAGTTCTTC. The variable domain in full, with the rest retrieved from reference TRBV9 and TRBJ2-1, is DSGVTQTPKHLITATGQRVTLRCSPRSGDLSVYWYQQSLDQGLQFLIQYYNGEERAKGNILERFSAQQFPDLHSELNLSSLELGDSALYFCASSPTSGSGNEQFFGPGTRLTVL.